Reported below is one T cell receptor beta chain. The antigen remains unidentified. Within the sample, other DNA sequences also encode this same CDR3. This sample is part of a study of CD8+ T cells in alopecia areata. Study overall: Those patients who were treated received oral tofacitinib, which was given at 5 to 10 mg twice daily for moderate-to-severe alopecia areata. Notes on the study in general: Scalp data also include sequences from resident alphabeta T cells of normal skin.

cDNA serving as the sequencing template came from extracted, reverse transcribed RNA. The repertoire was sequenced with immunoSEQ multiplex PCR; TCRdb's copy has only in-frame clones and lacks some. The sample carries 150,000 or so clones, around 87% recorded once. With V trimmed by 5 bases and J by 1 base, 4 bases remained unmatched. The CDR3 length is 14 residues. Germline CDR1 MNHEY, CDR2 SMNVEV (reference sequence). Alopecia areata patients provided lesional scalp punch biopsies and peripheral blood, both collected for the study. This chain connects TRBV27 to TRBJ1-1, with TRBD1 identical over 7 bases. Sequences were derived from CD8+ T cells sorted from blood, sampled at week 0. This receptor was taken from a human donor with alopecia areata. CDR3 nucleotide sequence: TGTGCCAGCAGTCCCGGGACAGCGAACACTGAAGCTTTCTTT. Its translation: CASSPGTANTEAFF.